This TCR beta chain was found in a study of T-cell reconstitution after alpha-beta-depleted transplantation in children. General observations from the study: A year had passed since transplant, and T-cell counts and diversity by then came mostly from newly produced T cells.

Trimming shortened V by 3 bases and J by 0 bases, and 6 bases separated the two germline ends. The CDR3 extends over 14 amino acids. Construction of the TCRbeta library involved unique molecular identifiers. Via MiXCR, TCRdb re-called the PCR reads, giving one row per CDR3 protein. The table records approximately 270,000 distinct CDR3 sequences, roughly a quarter of them present only once. This clonotype occurred many times. The antigen remains undetermined. The chain carries TRBV12-3 or TRBV12-4 and TRBJ2-4; D might be TRBD2 (5 bases). Sequences were derived from PBMCs, mostly from graft donor cells, sampled 360 days after TCRalphabeta/CD19-depleted stem cell transplant. The sequence derives from a female patient between 2 and 10 years old who had a stem cell transplant for congenital amegakaryocytic thrombocytopenia, so the T cells may come from the graft donor. CDR3: CASSFSAAKNIQYF. The CDR3 nucleotides are TGTGCCAGCAGTTTTAGCGCAGCCAAAAACATTCAGTACTTC.